Given below is one T cell receptor beta chain in context. The target antigen is unknown. This sample stems from a study of Ad26.COV2.S vaccination and SARS-CoV-2 variants. Overall study results and limits: Non-spike TCR breadth did not differ much between vaccine and placebo recipients. Substantial breadth was reported for post-vaccination spike-specific CD8+ and CD4+ T cells.

This table comes from immunoSEQ multiplex PCR, and its TCRdb copy is limited to in-frame clones, with some not included. This sample carries about 480,000 clones, roughly 87% of them seen once, and the ten largest clones take 9.5% to 15%. The treatment: 19 received Ad26.COV2.S at low or high dose, single or two shots; 5 received placebo; per-sample allocation not given. Specimen acquisition occurred on day 63 following the initial vaccine or placebo injection. The germline V and J ends were trimmed by 1 base and 11 bases, with 11 bases remaining between them. The CDR3 consists of 12 residues. The germline gives CDR1 SGHVS, CDR2 FQNEAQ.

This chain joins TRBV7-8 and TRBJ1-1; no definite D call. Sequenced material: peripheral blood, taken in a trial of Ad26.COV2.S vaccine versus placebo. The sequence was obtained from a person aged 18 to 65 who received the Ad26.COV2.S COVID-19 vaccine or a placebo. The CDR3 nucleotides read TGTGCCAGCAGCTTAGTCGGCCAAGTGGCTTTCTTT. This codes for CASSLVGQVAFF.